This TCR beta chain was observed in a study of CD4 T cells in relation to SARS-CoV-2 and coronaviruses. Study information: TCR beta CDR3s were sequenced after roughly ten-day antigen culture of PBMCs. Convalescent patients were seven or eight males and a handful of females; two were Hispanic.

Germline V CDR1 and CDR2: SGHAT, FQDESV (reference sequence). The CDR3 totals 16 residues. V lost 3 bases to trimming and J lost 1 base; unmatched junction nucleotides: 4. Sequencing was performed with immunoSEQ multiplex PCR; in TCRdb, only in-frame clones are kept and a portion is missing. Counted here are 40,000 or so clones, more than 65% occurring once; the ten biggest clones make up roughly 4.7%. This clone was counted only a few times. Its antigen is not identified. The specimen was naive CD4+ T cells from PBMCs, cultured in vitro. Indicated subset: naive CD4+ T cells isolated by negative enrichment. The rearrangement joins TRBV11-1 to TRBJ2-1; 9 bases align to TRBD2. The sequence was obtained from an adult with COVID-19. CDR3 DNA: TGTGCCAGCAGCTTTAGCGGGAGTGGGTCCTACAATGAGCAGTTCTTC. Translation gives CASSFSGSGSYNEQFF.